This T cell receptor (beta chain) was documented in a study of tumor and adjacent non-tumor tissue in lung cancer. With V trimmed by 4 bases and J by 7 bases, 11 bases remained unmatched. Germline V lookup: CDR1 MDHEN, CDR2 SYDVKM. The CDR3 runs to 16 residues. A modified ARM-PCR protocol with three rounds of nested PCR amplified TCRbeta. TCRdb reanalysed the multiplex PCR reads using MiXCR and keeps one entry per CDR3 protein. The profile shows about 85,000 distinct CDR3 sequences, around 59% of them singletons. Notes on the study in general: Significantly higher TCR diversity was found in tumor than normal lung. Top 100 clones took a larger repertoire share in normal lung.

No cell sorting was done before RNA was extracted from the tissue. Chemotherapy-naive patients with new lung cancer underwent thoracic surgery in China, August–late 2014. Remarks on this clonotype: The target antigen is unknown.

The V and J genes are TRBV28 and TRBJ2-1; TRBD1 matches at 9 bases. The sample consisted of lung tumor tissue. The clonotype originates from a man in his 70s with non-small cell lung cancer. The CDR3 reads CASSSLRTGVVNEQFF. Written as DNA, the CDR3 is TGTGCCAGCAGTTCCCTTAGGACAGGGGTAGTTAATGAGCAGTTCTTC.